This TCR beta chain was captured in a study of shared clonotypes between healthy human individuals. Overall study context: CD4 naive cells filled three plates per donor, CD4 memory three, CD8 naive two and CD8 memory one. Notes on the study in general: Larger estimated richness was generally seen in naive subsets than in memory subsets.

This CDR3 is built from 14 residues. Germline-derived CDR1 and CDR2 are MNHNS and SASEGT. The V gene lost 6 bases and the J gene lost 6 bases, with 15 bases spanning the gap. Profiling relied on immunoSEQ multiplex PCR, and the TCRdb table lists in-frame clones only, not all of them. The sample has 2 million to 2.5 million clones, 85% to 95% seen once. Naive CD8 cells lacked CD45RO, underwent positive selection for CCR7 and left out terminally differentiated effector memory CD45RA+ cells. HIV-negative, healthy adults without recent acute infections or vaccinations were the donors. Everyone who donated was a Caucasian adult who lived in Nashville, Tennessee. With respect to this clone: What it recognizes is unknown.

The clonotype comes from a man aged 18 to 29 in good health. V is TRBV6-1 and J is TRBJ1-5; tentatively, D is TRBD1 (5 bases). Material for sequencing was naive CD8+ T cells sorted from blood. The CDR3 region is CASRMDKAGQPQHF. The CDR3 coding sequence is TGTGCCAGCAGGATGGACAAGGCTGGTCAGCCCCAGCATTTT.